Listed below are T cell receptor beta chains from one sample, sequenced in a study of T cells in Graves' hyperthyroidism and ophthalmopathy. TCRdb fed the multiplex PCR reads into MiXCR, producing one record per CDR3 protein. The sample has about 200,000 distinct CDR3 sequences, roughly 17% seen once. Material for sequencing was blood. These receptors came from a woman aged 45 to 65 with Graves' hyperthyroidism. Each CDR3 is given with its conserved first and last residue. A D gene is named only where the DNA matches it firmly. Some rows have no size entry. The others give once, few or many, or a class for an expanded clone.

clone size,V gene,J gene,D gene,CDR3 DNA,CDR3 protein
many,TRBV6-5,TRBJ2-1,-,TGTGCCAGCAGTTACCAGACTCCCGGGATCTTAAGTGAGCAGTTCTTC,CASSYQTPGILSEQFF
many,TRBV5-1,TRBJ2-1,-,TGCGCCAGCAGCTTACAGGGAGTTGTGGGGAATGAGCAGTTCTTC,CASSLQGVVGNEQFF
many,TRBV11-3,TRBJ1-1,-,TGTGCCAGCAGCTCTAGGGTTATCACTGAAGCTTTCTTT,CASSSRVITEAFF
-,TRBV15,TRBJ2-3,TRBD2,TGTGCCACCATCCCGTCTCCGGGACTAGGGTTTGAAGATACGCAGTATTTT,CATIPSPGLGFEDTQYF
few,TRBV5-4,TRBJ2-2,-,TGTGCCAGCAGCTTGGGGATAAACACCGGGGAGCTGTTTTTT,CASSLGINTGELFF
many,TRBV7-9,TRBJ2-7,-,TGTGCCAGCAGCTTAGTCCAGCGAAACGAGCAGTACTTC,CASSLVQRNEQYF
many,TRBV28,TRBJ2-1,TRBD2,TGTGCCAGCAGTTTATCCGGGACTAGCGGGCGGACGGCCACGGGTGAGCAGTTCTTC,CASSLSGTSGRTATGEQFF
-,TRBV9,TRBJ1-4,-,TGTGCCAGCAGCCGACAGACAACTAATGAAAAACTGTTTTTT,CASSRQTTNEKLFF
few,TRBV19,TRBJ1-2,TRBD1,TGTGCCAGTAGTTTTGTGGACAGGCCGAACTATGGCTACACCTTC,CASSFVDRPNYGYTF
-,TRBV7-3,TRBJ2-5,TRBD1,TGTGCCAGCAGCTTTGAGGGACAGGGGGCCCAGTACTTC,CASSFEGQGAQYF
many,TRBV28,TRBJ2-2,-,TGTGCCAGCAGTTTCCGGGCGGGGGAGCTGTTTTTT,CASSFRAGELFF
many,TRBV7-2,TRBJ1-1,-,TGTGCCAGCAGCTTTACCCAGGCGAACACTGAAGCTTTCTTT,CASSFTQANTEAFF
many,TRBV7-2,TRBJ1-2,TRBD1,TGTGCCAGCACCGTGACAGGGGCAGGAAGGGGCTACACCTTC,CASTVTGAGRGYTF
-,TRBV20-1,TRBJ2-5,TRBD2,TGCAGTGCTAGGAGTTTTCTAGCGGGGGACCAAGAGACCCAGTACTTC,CSARSFLAGDQETQYF
-,TRBV28,TRBJ1-2,TRBD1,TGTGCCAGCGGCTGGGACGGGGACAGCGACACCCTTAACTATGGCTACACCTTC,CASGWDGDSDTLNYGYTF
-,TRBV7-2,TRBJ1-4,TRBD1,TGTGCCAGCAGCGAGGGACAGGGGAAGGAAAAACTGTTTTTT,CASSEGQGKEKLFF
many,TRBV12-3/TRBV12-4,TRBJ1-2,TRBD1,TGTGCCAGCAGTTTGAATACGGGGACAGTCTATGGCTACACCTTC,CASSLNTGTVYGYTF
-,TRBV7-6,TRBJ2-5,-,TGTGCCAGCAGCTTAGGAACAGGCATAGAGACCCAGTACTTC,CASSLGTGIETQYF
many,TRBV19,TRBJ1-2,-,TGTGCCAGTAGTGTTGACAGGAACTATGGCTACACCTTC,CASSVDRNYGYTF
many,TRBV20-1,TRBJ2-3,-,TGCAGTGCCCTGGGCGGCTACAACACAGATACGCAGTATTTT,CSALGGYNTDTQYF
-,TRBV20-1,TRBJ2-5,-,TGCAGTGCTCCTGCTCGGGTCCAAGAGACCCAGTACTTC,CSAPARVQETQYF
-,TRBV15,TRBJ1-5,TRBD1,TGTGCCACCAGCAGAGGACGAACAGGGGGCCTTCAGCCCCAGCATTTT,CATSRGRTGGLQPQHF
few,TRBV6-6,TRBJ1-3,-,TGTGCCAGCAGTTCTATCGGGACCTCTGGAAACACCATATATTTT,CASSSIGTSGNTIYF
many,TRBV11-2,TRBJ2-1,TRBD2,TGTGCCAGCAGCGGACTAGCGGGAGTCGATGAGCAGTTCTTC,CASSGLAGVDEQFF
many,TRBV20-1,TRBJ2-7,TRBD2,TGCAGTGCTAGCGGACTAGTGGGTCCCTACGAGCAGTACTTC,CSASGLVGPYEQYF
few,TRBV24-1,TRBJ2-2,TRBD2,TGTGCCACGCGGGATGCGGCGGGAGGGTATGGCGGGGAGCTGTTTTTT,CATRDAAGGYGGELFF
-,TRBV5-1,TRBJ2-2,-,TGCGCCAGCAGCGCGGTAGGGCCTTACACCGGGGAGCTGCTTTTT,CASSAVGPYTGELLF
few,TRBV5-4,TRBJ2-1,-,TGTGCCAGCAGCTTGCTCAACTACAATGAGCAGTTCTTC,CASSLLNYNEQFF
many,TRBV13,TRBJ2-7,-,TGTGCCAGCACCTATGGGCGCCGGACCTACGAGCAGTACTTC,CASTYGRRTYEQYF
few,TRBV5-1,TRBJ2-2,-,TGCGCCAGCAGGAGCGGATCGGGGGAGCTGTTTTTT,CASRSGSGELFF
-,TRBV4-1,TRBJ2-1,TRBD2,TGCGCCAGCAGCCAGGGTAGCGGGAAGTACAATGAGCAGTTCTTC,CASSQGSGKYNEQFF
-,TRBV29-1,TRBJ1-1,-,TGCAGCGTTGAACATGGAGGGGGGAACACTGAAGCTTTCTTT,CSVEHGGGNTEAFF
-,TRBV6-1,TRBJ2-3,TRBD2,TGTGCCAGCTCACCCCTAGCTCTAGCGGGAGACACAGATACGCAGTATTTT,CASSPLALAGDTDTQYF
many,TRBV7-8,TRBJ1-1,TRBD1,TGTGCCAGCAGCTTAGGTTCGAGTCCAGGGGGCGGTGGCACTGAAGCTTTCTTT,CASSLGSSPGGGGTEAFF
-,TRBV14,TRBJ2-2,TRBD2,TGTGCCAGCAGCCACCTGGCTAGCGGGAACACCGGGGAGCTGTTTTTT,CASSHLASGNTGELFF
many,TRBV11-3,TRBJ2-5,-,TGTGCCAGCAGCGTGACAGGTGGGGAGACCCAGTACTTC,CASSVTGGETQYF
-,TRBV20-1,TRBJ1-6,-,TGCAGTGCTTCAACCGGAGGTTCACCCCTCCACTTT,CSASTGGSPLHF
many,TRBV12-3/TRBV12-4,TRBJ2-7,TRBD2,TGTGCCAGCAGTACCAGACTAGCGGGAGCCCGTACCTCCTACGAGCAGTACTTC,CASSTRLAGARTSYEQYF
once,TRBV2,TRBJ2-1,TRBD1,TGTGCCAGCAGTGAATGGGACAGGGGTCACTCCTACAATGAGCAGTTCTTC,CASSEWDRGHSYNEQFF
many,TRBV11-2,TRBJ1-2,TRBD1,TGTGCCAGCAGCTCCTTGCGGGACAGGGTTTCCTACACCTTC,CASSSLRDRVSYTF
many,TRBV11-2,TRBJ2-5,TRBD1,TGTGCCAGCATCCTGAACAGGGGGCCAGGGGAGACCCAGTACTTC,CASILNRGPGETQYF
many,TRBV3-1,TRBJ2-5,TRBD2,TGTGCCAGCAGCCAAGATCCACTAGCGTCCCAATACTTC,CASSQDPLASQYF
many,TRBV19,TRBJ2-7,TRBD1,TGTGCCAGTAGTCACGGACAGGGCGTAGGATACGAGCAGTACTTC,CASSHGQGVGYEQYF
-,TRBV19,TRBJ1-2,TRBD1,TGTGCCATCCAAACAGGGGTACGCTACACCTTC,CAIQTGVRYTF
many,TRBV11-2,TRBJ2-1,TRBD2,TGTGCCAGCAGCTTAGCGGGTAGGCGGGAGAGCTCCTACAATGAGCAGTTCTTC,CASSLAGRRESSYNEQFF
few,TRBV30,TRBJ1-4,TRBD1,TGTGCCTGGAGCAGGGGGCTGAATGAAAAACTGTTTTTT,CAWSRGLNEKLFF
many,TRBV27,TRBJ2-3,-,TGTGCCAGCAGTTTAGCTGGAGTGGATACGCAGTATTTT,CASSLAGVDTQYF